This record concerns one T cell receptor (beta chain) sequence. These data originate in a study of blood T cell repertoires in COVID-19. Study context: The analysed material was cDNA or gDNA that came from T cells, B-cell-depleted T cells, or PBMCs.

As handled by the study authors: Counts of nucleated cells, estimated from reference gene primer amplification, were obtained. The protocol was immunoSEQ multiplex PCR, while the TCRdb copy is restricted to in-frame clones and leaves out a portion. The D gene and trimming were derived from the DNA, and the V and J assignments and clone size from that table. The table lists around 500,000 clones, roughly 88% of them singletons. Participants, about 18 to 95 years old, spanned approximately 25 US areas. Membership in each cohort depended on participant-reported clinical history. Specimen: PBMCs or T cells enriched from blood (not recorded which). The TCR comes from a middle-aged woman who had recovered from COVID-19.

This chain's CDR3 is CSVGGLQIGYTF. In DNA form, the CDR3 reads TGCAGCGTTGGCGGTCTCCAGATCGGCTACACCTTC. The V call is TRBV29-1, the J call TRBJ1-2; D is undetermined. This CDR3 has 12 residues. V was shortened by 4 bases and J by 8 bases, with 14 bases between the two germline ends. Germline V CDR1 and CDR2: SQVTM, ANQGSEA. Combining the CDR3 with reference TRBV29-1 and TRBJ1-2 gives the whole variable domain SAVISQKPSRDICQRGTSLTIQCQVDSQVTMMFWYRQQPGQSLTLIATANQGSEATYESGFVIDKFPISRPNLTFSTLTVSNMSPEDSSIYLCSVGGLQIGYTFGSGTRLTVV.